What follows are 32 T cell receptor beta chains derived from one specimen sequenced in a study of cytomegalovirus exposure and HLA in healthy donors. In the PCR, 60 Vbeta and 13 Jbeta primers were used. This table comes from immunoSEQ multiplex PCR, and its TCRdb copy is limited to in-frame clones, with some not included. The table lists roughly 88,000 clones, just under 70% of them singletons. The source material was PBMCs. Every receptor here comes from a man over 45 in good health and CMV-seronegative.

The chain carries TRBV5-6 and TRBJ2-7, with TRBD1 matching 8 bases. Germline V gene lookup returns CDR1 SGHDT and CDR2 YYEEEE. The CDR3 consists of 12 residues. Germline trimming cut 5 bases from V and 7 bases from J; bases unmatched to any gene: 5. CDR3 in DNA: TGTGCCAGCAGTACCTACAGGGGGGAGCAGTACGTC. Amino acids: CASSTYRGEQYV.

The V and J genes are TRBV5-4 and TRBJ1-6; TRBD1 matches at 10 bases. With 4 bases clipped from V and 9 bases from J, the junction kept 10 bases outside the gene matches. The CDR3 is made up of 16 amino acids. Germline V gene data show CDR1 as SGHNT and CDR2 as YYREEE (reference sequence). CDR3 amino acids: CASSGRTGGAGSPLHF. The CDR3 nucleotides are TGTGCCAGCAGCGGCAGGACAGGGGGGGCTGGTTCACCCCTCCACTTT.

This chain connects TRBV9 to TRBJ1-5; TRBD1 agrees at 10 bases. The germline V gene has CDR1 SGDLS and CDR2 YYNGEE. The CDR3 runs to 18 residues. The V segment lost 4 bases and the J segment 1 base; nucleotides outside the gene matches: 11. The CDR3 bases are TGTGCCAGCAGCTTGTATATGACAGGGGGCCGGAGCAATCAGCCCCAGCATTTT. This translates into CASSLYMTGGRSNQPQHF.

The J gene is TRBJ1-1, the V gene TRBV5-1, with TRBD1 matching 7 bases. The germline V gene encodes CDR1 SGHRS and CDR2 YFSETQ. The CDR3 contains 14 residues. J lost 4 bases, V lost 4 bases, and 7 bases had no gene match. The CDR3 loop is CASSLTGVATEAFF. CDR3 nucleotides: TGCGCCAGCAGCCTCACAGGGGTGGCCACTGAAGCTTTCTTT.

The rearrangement joins TRBV18 to TRBJ1-1; the D is unclear. The CDR3 consists of 13 residues. Trimming took 1 base from V and 9 from J, leaving 12 bases between them. Per the germline V gene, CDR1 is KGHSH and CDR2 is LQKENI. In nucleotides, the CDR3 is TGTGCCAGCTCACCACTTACGACACCTCAAGCTTTCTTT. Residues: CASSPLTTPQAFF.

V and J are TRBV29-1 and TRBJ2-5, with 12 bases that match TRBD1. Trimming cost V 6 bases and J 5 bases; bases outside gene matches: 7. The CDR3 sequence is 14 residues long. CDR1 is SQVTM, CDR2 ANQGSEA, per germline. This CDR3 is CSVGWDRGRETQYF. The CDR3 DNA follows: TGCAGCGTGGGTTGGGACAGGGGGCGCGAGACCCAGTACTTC.

This chain links TRBV19 with TRBJ1-1, with 9 bases aligning to TRBD1. Germline V gene lookup returns CDR1 LNHDA and CDR2 SQIVND (reference sequence). V lost 9 bases to trimming and J lost 0 bases; unmatched junction nucleotides: 11. The CDR3 runs to 16 residues. This CDR3 reads CARRSHRGPMNTEAFF. CDR3 DNA sequence: TGTGCCAGAAGATCCCACAGGGGGCCAATGAACACTGAAGCTTTCTTT.

J is TRBJ2-1 and V is TRBV4-1; TRBD2 agrees at 7 bases. J gave up 9 bases and V 1 base, and 12 bases lay outside the gene matches. Germline CDR1 reads MGHRA; CDR2 reads YSYEKL. This CDR3 has 16 residues. CDR3 residues: CASSQVRAGLGIEQFF. The DNA for the CDR3 is TGCGCCAGCAGCCAAGTCCGAGCGGGGCTAGGGATTGAGCAGTTCTTC.

This sequence joins TRBV11-2 and TRBJ1-2, with a possible D match to TRBD1 (6 bases). This CDR3 has 17 amino acids. Per germline, CDR1 SGHAT and CDR2 FQNNGV. V lost 5 bases and J 4 bases, leaving 23 bases between the germline ends. The CDR3 reads CASSPIRRDTKTYGYTF. As DNA, the CDR3 is TGTGCCAGCAGCCCAATCCGCCGGGACACCAAGACCTATGGCTACACCTTC.

V is TRBV29-1 and J is TRBJ2-7, with TRBD1 identical over 9 bases. The CDR3 length is 12 residues. After removal of 5 bases from V and 4 bases from J, the junction contained 3 bases not matched to a gene. CDR1 is SQVTM, CDR2 ANQGSEA, per germline. The CDR3 region has the DNA TGCAGCGTTCTGACAGGGGGGTACGAGCAGTACTTC. It translates to CSVLTGGYEQYF.

The J gene is TRBJ1-1, the V gene TRBV7-8, with 9 bases aligning to TRBD1. V dropped 4 bases and J dropped 1; count of bases not matched to a gene: 4. CDR3 length: 15 amino acids. Per germline, CDR1 SGHVS and CDR2 FQNEAQ. The CDR3 nucleotides are TGTGCCAGCAGCTCGGAGGGACAGGGGAACACTGAAGCTTTCTTT. Translating gives CASSSEGQGNTEAFF. The full variable domain, its missing parts supplied by reference TRBV7-8 and TRBJ1-1, is GAGVSQSPRYKVAKRGQDVALRCDPISGHVSLFWYQQALGQGPEFLTYFQNEAQLDKSGLPSDRFFAERPEGSVSTLKIQRTQQEDSAVYLCASSSEGQGNTEAFFGQGTRLTVV.

CDR3 bases: TGTGCCAGCAGTCCGACTTTACATGAGCAGTTCTTC. The encoded protein is CASSPTLHEQFF. J is TRBJ2-1 and V is TRBV6-5, with D unclear. Germline CDR1 MNHEY, CDR2 SVGAGI. The V gene lost 5 bases and the J gene lost 8 bases, with 10 bases spanning the gap. This CDR3 is 12 amino acids long.

The chain joins TRBV2 to TRBJ1-2, with 9 bases fitting TRBD1. The CDR3 has 14 amino acids. The V gene's germline CDR1 is SNHLY and CDR2 FYNNEI. V lost 6 bases and J lost 6; bases outside the gene matches: 8. The CDR3 DNA reads TGTGCCAGCAGCTCGGACAGGGGCCGGGATGGCTACACCTTC. This translates into CASSSDRGRDGYTF.

The V and J genes are TRBV6-5 and TRBJ2-7; 7 nucleotides match TRBD1. Germline V gives CDR1 MNHEY, CDR2 SVGAGI. The CDR3 runs to 14 residues. The junction had 4 bases not matched to a gene; V was cut back by 3 bases and J by 2 bases. The CDR3 nucleotides read TGTGCCAGCAGTTATAACAGGGGTCCCTACGAGCAGTACTTC. Translated: CASSYNRGPYEQYF.

J is TRBJ2-7 and V is TRBV2, with D possibly being TRBD1 (5 bases). Trimming took off 6 bases at V and 3 bases at J, with 9 bases between the two ends. CDR1 is SNHLY, CDR2 FYNNEI, per germline. This CDR3 is 12 amino acids long. The CDR3 bases are TGTGCCAGCAGGACGGACATCTACGAGCAGTACGTC. Translating it yields CASRTDIYEQYV.

This chain's CDR3 is CSARGLLTQYF. The CDR3 DNA reads as TGCAGTGCTCGAGGACTCCTTACGCAGTATTTT. This chain links TRBV20-1 with TRBJ2-3; D perhaps matches TRBD2 (5 bases). Germline loops: CDR1 DFQATT, CDR2 SNEGSKA (reference sequence). With 5 bases removed from V and 8 bases from J, the gap between germline ends came to 11 bases. There are 11 residues in the CDR3.

V and J are TRBV5-1 and TRBJ1-3; TRBD1 matches at 7 bases. CDR1 is SGHRS, CDR2 YFSETQ, per germline. The CDR3 has 14 residues. Losses at the gene ends were 4 bases for V and 3 bases for J; bases not matched to a gene: 4. For the CDR3, the DNA is TGCGCCAGCAGCCCTGCAGGGGGTGGAAACACCATATATTTT. This gives the protein CASSPAGGGNTIYF.

This clone was seen a few times. The gene calls are TRBV7-2 and TRBJ1-3, with 9 positions matching TRBD1. The germline V gene encodes CDR1 SGHTA and CDR2 FQGNSA. The junction had 0 bases not matched to a gene; V was cut back by 0 bases and J by 0 bases. The CDR3 totals 16 residues. CDR3 in DNA: TGTGCCAGCAGCTTAGCGGGACAGGGCTCTGGAAACACCATATATTTT. This sequence encodes CASSLAGQGSGNTIYF.

V and J are TRBV30 and TRBJ1-5; D gene unclear. Germline CDR1 and CDR2: GTSNPN and SVGIG (reference sequence). This CDR3 has 13 amino acids. V lost 3 bases and J lost 0, with 6 bases in between. The CDR3 DNA is TGTGCCTGGAGGGCCCGTAGCAATCAGCCCCAGCATTTT. Protein sequence: CAWRARSNQPQHF.

The J gene is TRBJ1-6, the V gene TRBV2; weak D call: TRBD1 (5 bases). Germline V lookup: CDR1 SNHLY, CDR2 FYNNEI. V lost 0 bases, J lost 6 bases, and 12 bases lay in between. CDR3 size: 16 residues. As DNA, the CDR3 is TGTGCCAGCAGTGAAGCGCTGGGGCACCTTAATTCACCCCTCCACTTT. Residues: CASSEALGHLNSPLHF. Full variable domain (missing parts from reference TRBV2 and TRBJ1-6): EPEVTQTPSHQVTQMGQEVILRCVPISNHLYFYWYRQILGQKVEFLVSFYNNEISEKSEIFDDQFSVERPDGSNFTLKIRSTKLEDSAMYFCASSEALGHLNSPLHFGNGTRLTVT.

This clone was found once. The chain joins TRBV7-2 to TRBJ2-2; 11 nucleotides line up with TRBD2. V was clipped by 5 bases and J by 4 bases; unmatched bases: 6. This CDR3 is 16 amino acids long. Germline-derived CDR1 and CDR2 are SGHTA and FQGNSA. Here the CDR3 DNA reads TGTGCCAGCAGCCCGTATAGCGGGAGGGGCACCGGGGAGCTGTTTTTT. Translated, it gives CASSPYSGRGTGELFF.

This clone has only a few counts. The genes are TRBV7-2 and TRBJ2-3; 9 nucleotides line up with TRBD2. Germline loops: CDR1 SGHTA, CDR2 FQGNSA. This CDR3 comprises 17 residues. Trimming at V came to 3 bases and at J to 3 bases, leaving 10 bases not matched to a gene. Here the CDR3 DNA reads TGTGCCAGCAGCTTCCTTCCTGCGGGAGGGAGGACAGATACGCAGTATTTT. Amino acid sequence: CASSFLPAGGRTDTQYF. Based on the CDR3 plus reference TRBV7-2 and TRBJ2-3, the full variable domain is GAGVSQSPSNKVTEKGKDVELRCDPISGHTALYWYRQSLGQGLEFLIYFQGNSAPDKSGLPSDRFSAERTGGSVSTLTIQRTQQEDSAVYLCASSFLPAGGRTDTQYFGPGTRLTVL.

The rearrangement links TRBV9 to TRBJ2-1, with 8 bases lining up with TRBD1. This CDR3 spans 16 amino acids. Germline CDR1 reads SGDLS; CDR2 reads YYNGEE. V lost 3 bases and J lost 4; bases outside the gene matches: 9. CDR3 protein: CASSGRGQAMYNEQFF. CDR3 DNA: TGTGCCAGCAGCGGGAGGGGACAGGCGATGTACAATGAGCAGTTCTTC.

This sequence joins TRBV5-6 and TRBJ1-2; no firm D call. This CDR3 has 19 amino acids. The V end lost 0 bases, the J end lost 4 bases, and 25 bases lay between the germline ends. CDR1 is SGHDT, CDR2 YYEEEE, per germline. The CDR3 coding sequence is TGTGCCAGCAGCTTGGACGTGAAACTACGCCAAGGAATTAGCTATGGCTACACCTTC. Protein sequence: CASSLDVKLRQGISYGYTF.

The chain links TRBV7-2 to TRBJ2-2, with D tentatively TRBD2 (7 bases). The CDR3 runs to 15 residues. Per germline, CDR1 SGHTA and CDR2 FQGNSA. Trimming left V 2 bases short and J 7 bases short, with 14 bases between. CDR3 residues: CASSLRGGQGGELFF. The CDR3 region has the DNA TGTGCCAGCAGCTTAAGGGGGGGTCAGGGCGGGGAGCTGTTTTTT.

V usage is TRBV5-6 and J usage is TRBJ2-7; D uncertain. Trimming removed 1 base from V and 3 bases from J, with 11 bases in between. CDR3 length: 14 amino acids. Germline values: CDR1 SGHDT, CDR2 YYEEEE. CDR3 protein: CASSLWQSYYEQYF. In nucleotides, the CDR3 is TGTGCCAGCAGCTTGTGGCAGTCATACTACGAGCAGTACTTC.

The V gene is TRBV5-6, the J gene TRBJ2-5; D is perhaps TRBD2 (6 bases). Between the trimmed V and J ends, which lost 1 base and 1 base, there was a span of 17 bases. Looked up from germline, CDR1 is SGHDT and CDR2 is YYEEEE. This CDR3 has 17 amino acids. The CDR3 is CASSLWITGASQETQYF. DNA of the CDR3: TGTGCCAGCAGCTTGTGGATTACGGGAGCCAGCCAAGAGACCCAGTACTTC.

The rearrangement links TRBV29-1 to TRBJ1-3, with a possible D match to TRBD1 (5 bases). Germline lookup yields CDR1 SQVTM and CDR2 ANQGSEA. The CDR3 is made up of 14 amino acids. Between the trimmed V and J ends, which lost 6 bases and 3 bases, there was a span of 15 bases. As DNA, the CDR3 is TGCAGCGTAAGAACAGGCTTACGTGGAAACACCATATATTTT. It encodes CSVRTGLRGNTIYF.

V gene TRBV4-2 combines with J gene TRBJ1-6, with D uncertain. V shed 0 bases and J shed 0 bases, with 9 bases lying between them. Germline V lookup: CDR1 LGHNA, CDR2 YNFKEQ. There are 17 residues in the CDR3. The DNA of the CDR3 is TGTGCCAGCAGCCAAGATGTGGCAGGCTCCTATAATTCACCCCTCCACTTT. Translating it yields CASSQDVAGSYNSPLHF.

The CDR3 coding sequence is TGCAGTGCCGAGACAGGGGATGGCGCTTTCTTT. Translating gives CSAETGDGAFF. The chain combines TRBV20-1 with TRBJ1-1; 8 bases line up with TRBD1. V lost 6 bases, J lost 11 bases, and 8 bases stayed unmatched. Looked up from germline, CDR1 is DFQATT and CDR2 is SNEGSKA (reference sequence). This CDR3 comprises 11 residues.

The chain recombines TRBV19 with TRBJ2-2, with 8 nucleotides matching TRBD1. Germline CDR1 LNHDA, CDR2 SQIVND (reference sequence). Trimming took 8 bases from V and 3 from J; bases not matched to a gene: 5. The CDR3 extends over 14 amino acids. Here the CDR3 reads CASRDRLYTGELFF. The CDR3 DNA follows: TGTGCCAGTCGGGACAGGCTCTACACCGGGGAGCTGTTTTTT.

This chain links TRBV4-3 with TRBJ1-1; D unclear. This CDR3 comprises 14 residues. V shed 1 base and J shed 2 bases, with 8 bases lying between them. In germline, CDR1 is LGHNA, CDR2 YSLEER. CDR3 coding DNA: TGCGCCAGCAGCCAAGTTAGCGGAAACACTGAAGCTTTCTTT. It encodes CASSQVSGNTEAFF.